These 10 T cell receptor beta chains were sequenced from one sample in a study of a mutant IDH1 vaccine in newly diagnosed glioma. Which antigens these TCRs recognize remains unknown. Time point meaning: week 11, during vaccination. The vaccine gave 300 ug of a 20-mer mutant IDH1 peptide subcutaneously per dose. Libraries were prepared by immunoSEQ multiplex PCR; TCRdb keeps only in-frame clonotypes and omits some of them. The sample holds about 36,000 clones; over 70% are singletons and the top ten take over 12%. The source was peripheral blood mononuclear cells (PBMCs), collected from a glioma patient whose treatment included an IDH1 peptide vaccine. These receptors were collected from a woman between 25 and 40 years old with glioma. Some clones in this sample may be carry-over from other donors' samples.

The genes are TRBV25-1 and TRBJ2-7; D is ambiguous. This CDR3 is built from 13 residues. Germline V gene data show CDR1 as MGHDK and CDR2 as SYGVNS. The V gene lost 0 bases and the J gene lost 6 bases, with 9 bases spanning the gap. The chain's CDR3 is CASSEYEVREQYF. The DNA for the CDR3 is TGTGCCAGCAGTGAATATGAGGTGCGCGAGCAGTACTTC.

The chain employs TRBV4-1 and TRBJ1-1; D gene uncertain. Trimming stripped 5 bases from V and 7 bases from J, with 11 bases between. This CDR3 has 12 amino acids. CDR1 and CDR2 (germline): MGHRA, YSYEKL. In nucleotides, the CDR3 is TGCGCCAGCAGCTACGGAGAGAGTGAAGCTTTCTTT. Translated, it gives CASSYGESEAFF.

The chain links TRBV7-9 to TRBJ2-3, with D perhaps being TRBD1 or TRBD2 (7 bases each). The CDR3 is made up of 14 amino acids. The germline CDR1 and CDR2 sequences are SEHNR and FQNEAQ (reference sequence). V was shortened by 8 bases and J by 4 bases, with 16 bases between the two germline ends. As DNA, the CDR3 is TGTGCCAGCCGCAGGGAGGGGGCGGCAGATACGCAGTATTTT. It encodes CASRREGAADTQYF.

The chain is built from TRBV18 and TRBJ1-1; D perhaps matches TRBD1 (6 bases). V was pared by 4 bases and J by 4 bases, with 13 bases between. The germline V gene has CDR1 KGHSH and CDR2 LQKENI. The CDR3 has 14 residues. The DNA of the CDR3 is TGTGCCAGCTCACTCCAGGGGATAGGCACTGAAGCTTTCTTT. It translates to CASSLQGIGTEAFF.

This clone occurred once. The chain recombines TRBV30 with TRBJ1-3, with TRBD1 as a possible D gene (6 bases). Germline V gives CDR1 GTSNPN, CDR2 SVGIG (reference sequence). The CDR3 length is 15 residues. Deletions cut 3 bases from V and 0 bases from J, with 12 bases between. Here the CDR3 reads CAWSPGTLSGNTIYF. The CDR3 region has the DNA TGTGCCTGGAGCCCCGGGACACTCTCTGGAAACACCATATATTTT.

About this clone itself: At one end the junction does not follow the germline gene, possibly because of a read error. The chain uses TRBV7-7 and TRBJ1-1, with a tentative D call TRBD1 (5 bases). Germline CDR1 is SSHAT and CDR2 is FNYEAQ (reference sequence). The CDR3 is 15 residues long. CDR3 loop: CASSSYSGGDTEAFF. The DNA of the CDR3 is TGTGCTAGCAGCTCTTATTCGGGGGGAGACACTGAAGCTTTCTTT.

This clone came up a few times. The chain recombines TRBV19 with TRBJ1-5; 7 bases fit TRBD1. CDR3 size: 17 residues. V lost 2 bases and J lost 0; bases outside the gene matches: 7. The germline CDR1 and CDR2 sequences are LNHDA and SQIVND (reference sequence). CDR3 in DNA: TGTGCCAGTAGTATATACGGGACAGAAAATAGCAATCAGCCCCAGCATTTT. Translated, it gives CASSIYGTENSNQPQHF.

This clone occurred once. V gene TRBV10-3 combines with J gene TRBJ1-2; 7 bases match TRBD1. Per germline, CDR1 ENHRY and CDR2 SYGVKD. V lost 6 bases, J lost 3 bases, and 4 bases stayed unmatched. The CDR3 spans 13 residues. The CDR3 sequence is CAIRGQSHYGYTF. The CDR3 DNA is TGTGCCATCAGGGGACAGTCGCACTATGGCTACACCTTC.

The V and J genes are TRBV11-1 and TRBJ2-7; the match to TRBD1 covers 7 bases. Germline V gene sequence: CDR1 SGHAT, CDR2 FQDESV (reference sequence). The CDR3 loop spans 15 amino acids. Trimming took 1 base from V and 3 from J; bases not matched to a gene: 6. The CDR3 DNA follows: TGTGCCAGCAGCTTAGGGACGACAGGGCTCTACGAGCAGTACTTC. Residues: CASSLGTTGLYEQYF.

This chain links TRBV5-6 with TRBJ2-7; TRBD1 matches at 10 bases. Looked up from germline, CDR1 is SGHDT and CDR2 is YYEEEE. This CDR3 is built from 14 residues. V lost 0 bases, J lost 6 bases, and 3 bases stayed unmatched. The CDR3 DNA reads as TGTGCCAGCAGCTTGGCCGGGACAGGGGCCGAGCAGTACTTC. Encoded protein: CASSLAGTGAEQYF.